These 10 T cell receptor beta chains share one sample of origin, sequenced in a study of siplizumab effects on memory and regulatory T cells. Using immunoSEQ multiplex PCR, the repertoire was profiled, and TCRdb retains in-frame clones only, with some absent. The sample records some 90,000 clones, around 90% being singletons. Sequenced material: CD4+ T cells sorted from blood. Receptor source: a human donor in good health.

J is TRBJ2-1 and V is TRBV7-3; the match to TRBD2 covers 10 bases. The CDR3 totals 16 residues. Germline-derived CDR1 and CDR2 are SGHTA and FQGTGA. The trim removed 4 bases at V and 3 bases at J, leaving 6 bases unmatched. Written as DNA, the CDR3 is TGTGCCAGCAGCTCGGGGTGGACTAGCGGCTACAATGAGCAGTTCTTC. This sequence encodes CASSSGWTSGYNEQFF.

The CDR3 region has the DNA TGTGCCAGCAGCCACGGGGGCAATCAGCCCCAGCATTTT. Protein: CASSHGGNQPQHF. The chain links TRBV5-4 to TRBJ1-5, with D unclear. The CDR3 has 13 amino acids. Per germline, CDR1 SGHNT and CDR2 YYREEE (reference sequence). V lost 4 bases and J 2 bases, leaving 7 bases between the germline ends.

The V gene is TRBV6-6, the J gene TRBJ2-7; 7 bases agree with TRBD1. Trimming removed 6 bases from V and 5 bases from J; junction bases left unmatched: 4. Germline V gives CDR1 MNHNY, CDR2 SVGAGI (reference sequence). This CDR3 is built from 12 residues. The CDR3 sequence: CASSSDRDEQYF. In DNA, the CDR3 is TGTGCCAGCAGCTCCGACAGGGACGAGCAGTACTTC.

This chain's CDR3 is CASSVEQGRATGELFF. The CDR3 DNA is TGTGCCAGCAGCGTGGAACAGGGGAGGGCCACCGGGGAGCTGTTTTTT. This rearrangement joins TRBV9 to TRBJ2-2; D possibly uses TRBD1 or TRBD2 (7 bases each). Trimming removed 2 bases from V and 4 bases from J, with 15 bases in between. The CDR3 has 16 amino acids. The germline V gene encodes CDR1 SGDLS and CDR2 YYNGEE.

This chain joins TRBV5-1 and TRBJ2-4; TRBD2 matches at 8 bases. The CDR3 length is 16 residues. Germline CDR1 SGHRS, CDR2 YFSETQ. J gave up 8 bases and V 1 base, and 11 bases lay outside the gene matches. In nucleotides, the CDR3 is TGCGCCAGCAGCTTGCAAGCGGGAGAACCCGGGGACATTCAGTACTTC. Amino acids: CASSLQAGEPGDIQYF.

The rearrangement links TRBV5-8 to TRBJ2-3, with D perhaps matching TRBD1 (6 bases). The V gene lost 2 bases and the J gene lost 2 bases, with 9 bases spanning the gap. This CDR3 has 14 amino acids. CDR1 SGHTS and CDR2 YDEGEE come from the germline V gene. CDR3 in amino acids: CASSLQGPTDTQYF. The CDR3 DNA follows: TGTGCCAGCAGCTTACAGGGACCCACAGATACGCAGTATTTT.

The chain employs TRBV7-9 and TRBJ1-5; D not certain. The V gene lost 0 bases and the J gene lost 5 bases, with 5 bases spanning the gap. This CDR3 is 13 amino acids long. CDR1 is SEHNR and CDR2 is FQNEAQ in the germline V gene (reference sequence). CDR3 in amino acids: CASSLARDQPQHF. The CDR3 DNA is TGTGCCAGCAGCTTAGCGCGGGATCAGCCCCAGCATTTT. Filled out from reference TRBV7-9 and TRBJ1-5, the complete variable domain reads DTGVSQNPRHKITKRGQNVTFRCDPISEHNRLYWYRQTLGQGPEFLTYFQNEAQLEKSRLLSDRFSAERPKGSFSTLEIQRTEQGDSAMYLCASSLARDQPQHFGDGTRLSIL.

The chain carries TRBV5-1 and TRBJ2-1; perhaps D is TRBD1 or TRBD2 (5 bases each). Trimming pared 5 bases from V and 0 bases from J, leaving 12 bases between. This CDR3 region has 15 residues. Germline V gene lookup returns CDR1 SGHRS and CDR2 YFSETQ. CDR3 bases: TGCGCCAGCAGTCGGGACCCCAGCTCCTACAATGAGCAGTTCTTC. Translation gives CASSRDPSSYNEQFF.

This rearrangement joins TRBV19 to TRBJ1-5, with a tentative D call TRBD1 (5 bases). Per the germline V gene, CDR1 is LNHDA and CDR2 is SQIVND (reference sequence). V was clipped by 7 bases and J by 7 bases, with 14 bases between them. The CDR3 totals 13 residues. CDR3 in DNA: TGTGCCAGTACCTCGGGGCGGGGACAGCCCCAGCATTTT. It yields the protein CASTSGRGQPQHF.

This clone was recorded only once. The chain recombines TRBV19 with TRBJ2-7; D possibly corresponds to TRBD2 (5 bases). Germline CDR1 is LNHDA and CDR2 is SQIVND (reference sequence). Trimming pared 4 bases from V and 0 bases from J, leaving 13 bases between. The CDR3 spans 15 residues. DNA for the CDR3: TGTGCCAGTAGTACACGGACGGGGAACTCCTACGAGCAGTACTTC. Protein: CASSTRTGNSYEQYF.